Following are 30 T cell receptor beta chains from one sample sequenced in a study of blood T cell repertoires in COVID-19. Profiling relied on immunoSEQ multiplex PCR, and the TCRdb table lists in-frame clones only, not all of them. The table shows 250,000 to 350,000 clones, with 75% to 90% occurring only once. The sequenced material came from peripheral blood. The receptors come from a woman aged 40 to 49 who had recovered from COVID-19.

This sequence joins TRBV2 and TRBJ2-7, with 9 bases that match TRBD1. This CDR3 has 14 amino acids. CDR1 is SNHLY and CDR2 is FYNNEI in the germline V gene. The junction had 11 bases not matched to a gene; V was cut back by 10 bases and J by 4 bases. The CDR3 DNA sequence: TGTGCCACTGGGCCGGGACAGGGTGGGTACGAGCAGTACTTC. Residues: CATGPGQGGYEQYF.

The chain has TRBV7-2 and TRBJ2-1; unclear D gene. Germline V gene data show CDR1 as SGHTA and CDR2 as FQGNSA. V lost 0 bases, J lost 7 bases, and 4 bases lay in between. This CDR3 is built from 12 residues. The CDR3 DNA follows: TGTGCCAGCAGCTTAGCCGCGAATGAGCAGTTCTTC. Its translation: CASSLAANEQFF.

This chain joins TRBV10-3 and TRBJ2-1, with 8 bases identical to TRBD2. Germline-derived CDR1 and CDR2 are ENHRY and SYGVKD. The CDR3 sequence is 16 residues long. Trimming cost V 10 bases and J 1 base; bases outside gene matches: 12. CDR3 sequence: CATTPQAGASYNEQFF. CDR3 DNA: TGTGCCACCACTCCTCAAGCGGGAGCTTCCTACAATGAGCAGTTCTTC.

V is TRBV18 and J is TRBJ2-7; perhaps TRBD1 as D (5 bases). The CDR3 is made up of 15 amino acids. Looked up from germline, CDR1 is KGHSH and CDR2 is LQKENI. V shed 2 bases and J shed 4 bases, with 15 bases lying between them. The CDR3 DNA is TGTGCCAGCTCACCAAGTGGGGCTGGTTCTTACGAGCAGTACTTC. This sequence encodes CASSPSGAGSYEQYF. Full variable domain (missing parts from reference TRBV18 and TRBJ2-7): NAGVMQNPRHLVRRRGQEARLRCSPMKGHSHVYWYRQLPEEGLKFMVYLQKENIIDESGMPKERFSAEFPKEGPSILRIQQVVRGDSAAYFCASSPSGAGSYEQYFGPGTRLTVT.

V and J are TRBV3-1 (or the pseudogene TRBV3-2) and TRBJ1-1; no clear D. V lost 0 bases and J lost 6, with 14 bases in between. This CDR3 is built from 15 residues. Germline-derived CDR1 and CDR2 are LGHDT and YNNKEL (reference sequence). CDR3 bases: TGTGCCAGCAGCCAAGACCCTTTGAGGGCCCCTGAAGCTTTCTTT. This encodes CASSQDPLRAPEAFF.

V is TRBV7-8 and J is TRBJ1-2; 9 bases agree with TRBD1. The CDR3 extends over 16 amino acids. Germline CDR1 SGHVS, CDR2 FQNEAQ. The V and J ends lost 4 bases and 4 bases, in that order; junction bases with no gene match: 10. CDR3: CASSSGTGQGGYGYTF. The CDR3 DNA sequence: TGTGCCAGCAGCTCCGGGACGGGACAGGGCGGCTATGGCTACACCTTC. Filled out from reference TRBV7-8 and TRBJ1-2, the complete variable domain reads GAGVSQSPRYKVAKRGQDVALRCDPISGHVSLFWYQQALGQGPEFLTYFQNEAQLDKSGLPSDRFFAERPEGSVSTLKIQRTQQEDSAVYLCASSSGTGQGGYGYTFGSGTRLTVV.

V gene TRBV3-1 (or the pseudogene TRBV3-2) combines with J gene TRBJ2-5; possibly TRBD1 for D (6 bases). Deletions cut 4 bases from V and 7 bases from J, with 19 bases between. The CDR3 consists of 15 residues. Germline V gene sequence: CDR1 LGHDT, CDR2 YNNKEL (reference sequence). Here the CDR3 DNA reads TGTGCCAGCAGCCGGGACACTCTGTCTCTTCGGACCCAGTACTTC. Translating it yields CASSRDTLSLRTQYF.

The V and J genes are TRBV4-1 and TRBJ1-2; weak D call: TRBD1 (5 bases). The CDR3 has 16 amino acids. The V gene lost 0 bases and the J gene lost 8 bases, with 19 bases spanning the gap. Germline assignment: CDR1 MGHRA and CDR2 YSYEKL. The CDR3 sequence is CASSQDRDPGGKGYTF. CDR3 nucleotide sequence: TGCGCCAGCAGCCAAGATCGCGACCCCGGGGGGAAGGGCTACACCTTC.

This clone is a singleton in its sample. V usage is TRBV24-1 and J usage is TRBJ2-7; D perhaps matches TRBD2 (6 bases). V dropped 1 base and J dropped 4 bases, with 10 bases sitting between them. The germline V gene has CDR1 KGHDR and CDR2 SFDVKD. This CDR3 spans 14 amino acids. The CDR3 loop is CATSDLRAGYEQYF. For the CDR3, the DNA is TGTGCCACCAGTGATTTACGTGCGGGGTACGAGCAGTACTTC.

The V gene is TRBV12-5, the J gene TRBJ2-3; 9 positions agree with TRBD1. Trimming took 4 bases from V and 3 from J; bases not matched to a gene: 8. The CDR3 has 16 amino acids. Germline V gives CDR1 LGHNT, CDR2 FRNRAP. CDR3 sequence reads: CASGWRTGERTDTQYF. The CDR3 coding sequence is TGTGCTAGTGGTTGGAGGACAGGGGAGAGAACAGATACGCAGTATTTT. The variable domain in full, with the rest retrieved from reference TRBV12-5 and TRBJ2-3, is DARVTQTPRHKVTEMGQEVTMRCQPILGHNTVFWYRQTMMQGLELLAYFRNRAPLDDSGMPKDRFSAEMPDATLATLKIQPSEPRDSAVYFCASGWRTGERTDTQYFGPGTRLTVL.

The chain has TRBV7-9 and TRBJ2-7; a possible D gene is TRBD1 (7 bases). CDR3 length: 12 amino acids. Germline-derived CDR1 and CDR2 are SEHNR and FQNEAQ (reference sequence). The V end was cut by 8 bases, the J end by 2 bases, with 10 bases between. The CDR3 coding sequence is TGTGCCAGCTCCAGGGGGGCCTACGAGCAGTACTTC. It is translated as CASSRGAYEQYF.

The rearrangement joins TRBV5-1 to TRBJ2-1, with D hard to call. The CDR3 spans 13 residues. Trimming took 3 bases from V and 7 from J, leaving 11 bases between them. Germline CDR1 SGHRS, CDR2 YFSETQ. The CDR3 nucleotides are TGCGCCAGCAGCTCCAGACTGGCTAATGAGCAGTTCTTC. Its translation is CASSSRLANEQFF.

The chain uses TRBV5-8 and TRBJ2-7, with 12 bases lining up with TRBD2. The germline V gene has CDR1 SGHTS and CDR2 YDEGEE. The CDR3 is made up of 19 amino acids. The V gene end was trimmed by 7 bases and the J gene end by 3 bases; junction bases not matched to a gene: 20. As DNA, the CDR3 is TGTGCCAGCGTTGGGACAGCCCTAGCGGGAGGGCCCCGGGTCTACGAGCAGTACTTC. This codes for CASVGTALAGGPRVYEQYF. The full variable domain, with the rest looked up from reference TRBV5-8 and TRBJ2-7, is EAGVTQSPTHLIKTRGQQATLRCSPISGHTSVYWYQQALGLGLQFLLWYDEGEERNRGNFPPRFSGRQFPNYSSELNVNALELEDSALYLCASVGTALAGGPRVYEQYFGPGTRLTVT.

This clone appeared a single time. The chain combines TRBV24-1 with TRBJ2-7; a possible D gene is TRBD2 (5 bases). With 3 bases removed from V and 5 bases from J, the gap between germline ends came to 13 bases. CDR1 and CDR2 from the germline V gene are KGHDR and SFDVKD. The CDR3 spans 14 residues. CDR3 in amino acids: CATSDAGNVHEQYF. The CDR3 coding sequence is TGTGCCACCAGTGATGCCGGGAACGTCCACGAGCAGTACTTC.

This clone was observed a few times. V gene TRBV30 combines with J gene TRBJ1-5; tentative D call: TRBD1 (5 bases). CDR1 is GTSNPN, CDR2 SVGIG, per germline (reference sequence). The CDR3 extends over 12 amino acids. Deletions cut 0 bases from V and 8 bases from J, with 8 bases between. The CDR3 loop reads CAWSVGLKPQHF. DNA for the CDR3: TGTGCCTGGAGTGTGGGGCTAAAGCCCCAGCATTTT.

This chain joins TRBV11-2 and TRBJ2-3, with 13 bases lining up with TRBD2. V trimming: 5 bases; J trimming: 4 bases; junction bases outside the gene matches: 3. CDR1 is SGHAT and CDR2 is FQNNGV in the germline V gene. The CDR3 sequence is 15 residues long. The chain's CDR3 is CASSRLAGGPDTQYF. Here the CDR3 DNA reads TGTGCCAGCAGCCGACTAGCGGGAGGTCCAGATACGCAGTATTTT.

The gene calls are TRBV5-5 and TRBJ1-2, with D maybe TRBD1 (5 bases). The germline CDR1 and CDR2 sequences are SGHKS and YYEKEE (reference sequence). The CDR3 contains 15 residues. Between the trimmed V and J ends, which lost 4 bases and 3 bases, there was a span of 16 bases. This CDR3 reads CASSPTRGADYGYTF. CDR3 nucleotide sequence: TGTGCCAGCAGCCCCACACGTGGGGCAGACTATGGCTACACCTTC. Using reference TRBV5-5 and TRBJ1-2 for the parts outside the CDR3, the full variable domain is DAGVTQSPTHLIKTRGQQVTLRCSPISGHKSVSWYQQVLGQGPQFIFQYYEKEERGRGNFPDRFSARQFPNYSSELNVNALLLGDSALYLCASSPTRGADYGYTFGSGTRLTVV.

The rearrangement joins TRBV11-2 to TRBJ2-7, with D perhaps matching TRBD1 (8 bases). Germline V gene lookup returns CDR1 SGHAT and CDR2 FQNNGV. Trimming left V 1 base short and J 4 bases short, with 17 bases between. The CDR3 loop spans 16 amino acids. CDR3: CASSLGTGRELYEQYF. CDR3 bases: TGTGCCAGCAGCTTAGGGACAGGGAGGGAGTTGTACGAGCAGTACTTC.

CDR3 amino acids: CASSIPGKTYEQYF. The CDR3 coding sequence is TGTGCCAGTAGTATACCAGGCAAGACCTACGAGCAGTACTTC. The J gene is TRBJ2-7, the V gene TRBV19; D not certain. The V end lost 2 bases, the J end lost 2 bases, and 10 bases lay between the germline ends. Germline CDR1 is LNHDA and CDR2 is SQIVND (reference sequence). This CDR3 has 14 residues.

V gene TRBV10-1 combines with J gene TRBJ2-5, with 8 bases fitting TRBD1. CDR3 length equals 15 residues. Germline V gives CDR1 WNHNN, CDR2 SYGVQD (reference sequence). Trimming removed 3 bases from V and 4 bases from J; junction bases left unmatched: 7. Written as DNA, the CDR3 is TGCGCCAGCAGTGACTCGCAGGGGGCAAGAGAGACCCAGTACTTC. This codes for CASSDSQGARETQYF.

The V and J genes are TRBV7-9 and TRBJ1-4; D is undetermined. There are 12 residues in the CDR3. The germline CDR1 and CDR2 sequences are SEHNR and FQNEAQ (reference sequence). V was clipped by 5 bases and J by 8 bases, with 9 bases between them. The CDR3 DNA reads TGTGCCAGCAGCCCACCGGGGGAAAAACTGTTTTTT. It encodes CASSPPGEKLFF.

This clone has only a few counts. This chain connects TRBV30 to TRBJ1-6; weak D call: TRBD1 (6 bases). The CDR3 is made up of 16 amino acids. V lost 0 bases to trimming and J lost 7 bases, with 16 bases between them. Per germline, CDR1 GTSNPN and CDR2 SVGIG (reference sequence). CDR3 sequence reads: CAWSVLLGAPNSPLHF. The CDR3 bases are TGTGCCTGGAGTGTACTTTTGGGGGCTCCGAATTCACCCCTCCACTTT.

This chain uses TRBV5-4 with TRBJ1-2; D is uncertain. Germline lookup yields CDR1 SGHNT and CDR2 YYREEE (reference sequence). The CDR3 length is 13 residues. Between the trimmed V and J ends, which lost 1 base and 8 bases, there was a span of 12 bases. CDR3 region: CASSLSEGWGYTF. The CDR3 bases are TGTGCCAGCAGCTTGTCAGAGGGATGGGGCTACACCTTC.

V usage is TRBV7-9 and J usage is TRBJ2-1; 11 bases are a match to TRBD2. CDR1 is SEHNR, CDR2 FQNEAQ, per germline (reference sequence). The CDR3 spans 16 residues. The V gene end was trimmed by 5 bases and the J gene end by 8 bases; junction bases not matched to a gene: 11. CDR3 DNA: TGTGCCAGCAGCCCGATTTATAGCGGGAGGGCCGATGAGCAGTTCTTC. This translates into CASSPIYSGRADEQFF.

V gene TRBV6-2 or TRBV6-3 combines with J gene TRBJ1-1; D call uncertain. The CDR3 has 16 residues. Trimming stripped 6 bases from V and 6 bases from J, with 23 bases between. Looked up from germline, CDR1 is MNHEY and CDR2 is SVGEGT. CDR3 protein: CASSLLLVSGRAEAFF. The CDR3 DNA is TGTGCCAGCAGCCTATTACTGGTATCCGGGAGGGCTGAAGCTTTCTTT.

The chain combines TRBV7-4 with TRBJ1-2; the D is unclear. Germline loops: CDR1 SGHVT, CDR2 SQSDAQ. V was trimmed by 2 bases and J by 1 base, leaving 5 bases between them. This CDR3 has 13 residues. The CDR3, as DNA: TGTGCCAGCAGCTTAAACGGTAACTATGGCTACACCTTC. It specifies CASSLNGNYGYTF.

The CDR3 sequence: CAISVSAGSNGYTF. Written as DNA, the CDR3 is TGTGCCATCAGTGTATCGGCAGGCTCAAACGGCTACACCTTC. The gene calls are TRBV10-3 and TRBJ1-2, with D uncertain. Per germline, CDR1 ENHRY and CDR2 SYGVKD. The length of the CDR3 is 14 residues. Trimming shortened V by 4 bases and J by 8 bases, and 17 bases separated the two germline ends.

J is TRBJ2-2 and V is TRBV18, with 7 bases fitting TRBD2. CDR3 length: 18 amino acids. Germline CDR1 is KGHSH and CDR2 is LQKENI. V was pared by 6 bases and J by 1 base, with 14 bases of the junction left unmatched. This chain's CDR3 is CASSSFNLGGMNTGELFF. The DNA for the CDR3 is TGTGCCAGCTCTTCCTTCAACTTGGGAGGGATGAACACCGGGGAGCTGTTTTTT.

The chain uses TRBV30 and TRBJ1-6; 9 bases are shared with TRBD1. The CDR3 loop spans 12 amino acids. V shed 5 bases, J shed 9 bases, and the junction held 2 bases outside the gene matches. Germline V gene lookup returns CDR1 GTSNPN and CDR2 SVGIG (reference sequence). In DNA, the CDR3 is TGTGCCTGGGACAGGGGGACTTCACCCCTCCACTTT. Encoded protein: CAWDRGTSPLHF.

The V and J genes are TRBV27 and TRBJ1-5, with TRBD1 identical over 7 bases. Germline CDR1 MNHEY, CDR2 SMNVEV (reference sequence). The CDR3 has 15 residues. The junction had 4 bases not matched to a gene; V was cut back by 0 bases and J by 5 bases. The CDR3 spells CASSLSIDRDQPQHF. The CDR3 DNA is TGTGCCAGCAGTTTATCTATCGACAGGGATCAGCCCCAGCATTTT.